This entry lists 2 T cell receptor beta chains sequenced from one sample in a study of OX40 agonist ivuxolimab in advanced cancers. TCRdb's table, derived via immunoSEQ multiplex PCR, lists solely in-frame clones and lacks some. This table holds approximately 22,000 clones, 80% to 90% found once. Material: CD4+ or CD8+ T cells sorted from blood, obtained in a trial of the OX40 agonist ivuxolimab. The receptors were sampled from an adult with an advanced solid tumor such as melanoma, head and neck, liver or kidney cancer.

This clone appeared once. This chain connects TRBV7-9 to TRBJ2-7, with a possible D match to TRBD2 (5 bases). The CDR3 covers 13 residues. The V and J ends lost 2 bases and 2 bases respectively, with 7 bases between them. Germline CDR1 is SEHNR and CDR2 is FQNEAQ (reference sequence). The CDR3 DNA sequence: TGTGCCAGCAGCTTACCTAGCACCTACGAGCAGTACTTC. It is translated as CASSLPSTYEQYF.

The chain is built from TRBV6-1 and TRBJ2-6, with unresolved D. Per the germline V gene, CDR1 is MNHNS and CDR2 is SASEGT. The CDR3 spans 15 residues. V lost 3 bases, J lost 1 base, and 7 bases lay in between. The CDR3 loop reads CASSDMGSGANVLTF. In nucleotides, the CDR3 is TGTGCCAGCAGTGATATGGGGTCTGGGGCCAACGTCCTGACTTTC.